This is a list of T cell receptor beta chains from one sample in a study of OX40 agonist ivuxolimab in advanced cancers. Here immunoSEQ multiplex PCR was the method, and the copy in TCRdb shows in-frame clones only, minus some. In the table there are approximately 40,000 clones, approximately 92% of which are singletons. Material: CD4+ or CD8+ T cells sorted from blood, obtained in a trial of the OX40 agonist ivuxolimab. These receptors were obtained from an adult with an advanced solid tumor such as melanoma, head and neck, liver or kidney cancer. CDR3s include the opening cysteine and the closing phenylalanine or tryptophan. The order of the fields is CDR3 DNA, CDR3 protein, D gene, J gene, clone size, V gene. The D gene is left open where the match is weak. Size is stated for part of the rows, as once, few or many counts, or as a class when the clone is expanded.

CDR3nt: TGTGCCACCCGGCCCAGGGTTTCCAACTATGGCTACACCTTC; CDR3aa: CATRPRVSNYGYTF; d_gene: NA; j_gene: TRBJ1-2; abundance: NA; v_gene: TRBV15
CDR3nt: TGTGCCAGCAGTAAAACTAGCGGGAGATCCGGGGAGCTGTTTTTT; CDR3aa: CASSKTSGRSGELFF; d_gene: TRBD2; j_gene: TRBJ2-2; abundance: NA; v_gene: TRBV6-5
CDR3nt: TGTGCCAGTAGTGTCAGGGGTGAGGCTGGAAACACCATATATTTT; CDR3aa: CASSVRGEAGNTIYF; d_gene: NA; j_gene: TRBJ1-3; abundance: NA; v_gene: TRBV19
CDR3nt: TGTGCCAGCAGCCTACGGGCGACGGTTAATCAGCCCCAGCATTTT; CDR3aa: CASSLRATVNQPQHF; d_gene: NA; j_gene: TRBJ1-5; abundance: NA; v_gene: TRBV6-6
CDR3nt: TGCGCCAGCAGCTGGCGGGACAACTACAATGAGCAGTTCTTC; CDR3aa: CASSWRDNYNEQFF; d_gene: NA; j_gene: TRBJ2-1; abundance: NA; v_gene: TRBV5-1
CDR3nt: TGTGCCAGCAGCCCCGGACTAGCGGGAGTAGGCAAAAACATTCAGTACTTC; CDR3aa: CASSPGLAGVGKNIQYF; d_gene: TRBD2; j_gene: TRBJ2-4; abundance: NA; v_gene: TRBV11-2
CDR3nt: TGTGCCAGCAGTACGCTGGCGGTAGGGTACAATGAGCAGTTCTTC; CDR3aa: CASSTLAVGYNEQFF; d_gene: NA; j_gene: TRBJ2-1; abundance: NA; v_gene: TRBV6-1
CDR3nt: TGTGCCAGCAGCGCAGTGGGGAGCTCCTACAATGAGCAGTTCTTC; CDR3aa: CASSAVGSSYNEQFF; d_gene: NA; j_gene: TRBJ2-1; abundance: NA; v_gene: TRBV9
CDR3nt: TGCGCCAGCAGCCGACTAGCGGAAAAAAACAATGAGCAGTTCTTC; CDR3aa: CASSRLAEKNNEQFF; d_gene: TRBD2; j_gene: TRBJ2-1; abundance: once; v_gene: TRBV4-3
CDR3nt: TGTGCCAGCAGCAGGGGTGAGGGTGAAGCTTTCTTT; CDR3aa: CASSRGEGEAFF; d_gene: NA; j_gene: TRBJ1-1; abundance: once; v_gene: TRBV6-1
CDR3nt: TGTGCCAGCAACTCAGGGGGAGGACACGAAAAACTGTTTTTT; CDR3aa: CASNSGGGHEKLFF; d_gene: TRBD1; j_gene: TRBJ1-4; abundance: NA; v_gene: TRBV5-6
CDR3nt: TGCGCCAGCAGCCAAGATCGGACCTCTTATCAGCCCCAGCATTTT; CDR3aa: CASSQDRTSYQPQHF; d_gene: NA; j_gene: TRBJ1-5; abundance: NA; v_gene: TRBV4-3
CDR3nt: TGCGCCAGCAGTGGTTACGGGACTAACTCCTACAATGAGCAGTTCTTC; CDR3aa: CASSGYGTNSYNEQFF; d_gene: TRBD2; j_gene: TRBJ2-1; abundance: few; v_gene: TRBV10-1
CDR3nt: TGTGCCAGCAGTGAAGGGGGGGAGCTGTTTTTT; CDR3aa: CASSEGGELFF; d_gene: NA; j_gene: TRBJ2-2; abundance: once; v_gene: TRBV2
CDR3nt: TGTGCCAGCAGTCTTTACGCCGGGACAGGGGCCTTAAGGTACAATGAGCAGTTCTTC; CDR3aa: CASSLYAGTGALRYNEQFF; d_gene: TRBD1; j_gene: TRBJ2-1; abundance: NA; v_gene: TRBV27
CDR3nt: TGTGCCAGCAGCTTGGACAGGGGTCGCAATCAGCCCCAGCATTTT; CDR3aa: CASSLDRGRNQPQHF; d_gene: TRBD1; j_gene: TRBJ1-5; abundance: once; v_gene: TRBV5-8
CDR3nt: TGTGCCAGCACTTGGGACAGACACAATCAGCCCCAGCATTTT; CDR3aa: CASTWDRHNQPQHF; d_gene: TRBD1; j_gene: TRBJ1-5; abundance: NA; v_gene: TRBV27
CDR3nt: TGTGCCAGCAGCGTCGGTAAACAAGGGCGCTTTTGGGGCTACACCTTC; CDR3aa: CASSVGKQGRFWGYTF; d_gene: NA; j_gene: TRBJ1-2; abundance: NA; v_gene: TRBV9
CDR3nt: TGCGCCAGCAGCCAACACGGGGGATTGCTGAGCGCTGAAGCTTTCTTT; CDR3aa: CASSQHGGLLSAEAFF; d_gene: NA; j_gene: TRBJ1-1; abundance: NA; v_gene: TRBV4-3
CDR3nt: TGTGCCAGCAGCATGGGTAGCGGGAGCTCCTACGAGCAGTACTTC; CDR3aa: CASSMGSGSSYEQYF; d_gene: TRBD2; j_gene: TRBJ2-7; abundance: NA; v_gene: TRBV11-1
CDR3nt: TGTGCCAGCAGCCCCGGGACAAATTTTGCCTACGAGCAGTACTTC; CDR3aa: CASSPGTNFAYEQYF; d_gene: NA; j_gene: TRBJ2-7; abundance: NA; v_gene: TRBV28
CDR3nt: TGTGCCAGCAGCTTCTACAGGGGGCCTTGGGAGCAGTACTTC; CDR3aa: CASSFYRGPWEQYF; d_gene: TRBD1; j_gene: TRBJ2-7; abundance: NA; v_gene: TRBV7-2
CDR3nt: TGTGCCAGTAGTATTTTTAGAGGCTACTACAATGAGCAGTTCTTC; CDR3aa: CASSIFRGYYNEQFF; d_gene: NA; j_gene: TRBJ2-1; abundance: NA; v_gene: TRBV19
CDR3nt: TGTGCCAGCATGGAGTCTAGCGGGGGCTATGAGCAGTTCTTC; CDR3aa: CASMESSGGYEQFF; d_gene: TRBD2; j_gene: TRBJ2-1; abundance: NA; v_gene: TRBV2
CDR3nt: TGTGCCAGCAGCTTGGGCCCCCCGGGGGGACCCTCTGGAAACACCATATATTTT; CDR3aa: CASSLGPPGGPSGNTIYF; d_gene: NA; j_gene: TRBJ1-3; abundance: NA; v_gene: TRBV7-9
CDR3nt: TGTGCCAGCAGTGCCGGGTATAGCAATCAGCCCCAGCATTTT; CDR3aa: CASSAGYSNQPQHF; d_gene: NA; j_gene: TRBJ1-5; abundance: once; v_gene: TRBV2
CDR3nt: TGTGCCAGCAGTTTATCCAGAAACTATGGCTACACCTTC; CDR3aa: CASSLSRNYGYTF; d_gene: NA; j_gene: TRBJ1-2; abundance: NA; v_gene: TRBV27
CDR3nt: TGTGCCAGCAGTTTCCTGCTATACGAGCAGTACTTC; CDR3aa: CASSFLLYEQYF; d_gene: NA; j_gene: TRBJ2-7; abundance: NA; v_gene: TRBV28
CDR3nt: TGTGCCAGCAGTGAAGCGCTGGGGGGGACAGGGCAGTGGCCCCAGCATTTT; CDR3aa: CASSEALGGTGQWPQHF; d_gene: TRBD1; j_gene: TRBJ1-5; abundance: NA; v_gene: TRBV6-1
CDR3nt: TGTGCCAGCAGTCTCGGCGGCGGCAATCAGCCCCAGCATTTT; CDR3aa: CASSLGGGNQPQHF; d_gene: NA; j_gene: TRBJ1-5; abundance: NA; v_gene: TRBV27
CDR3nt: TGTGCCAGCAGCTCGGCGCCGGGGGGCCAAAACACTGAAGCTTTCTTT; CDR3aa: CASSSAPGGQNTEAFF; d_gene: NA; j_gene: TRBJ1-1; abundance: NA; v_gene: TRBV11-2
CDR3nt: TGTGCCAGCAGCTTAGCAGGCGGGCCAATCCAAGAGACCCAGTACTTC; CDR3aa: CASSLAGGPIQETQYF; d_gene: NA; j_gene: TRBJ2-5; abundance: NA; v_gene: TRBV7-2